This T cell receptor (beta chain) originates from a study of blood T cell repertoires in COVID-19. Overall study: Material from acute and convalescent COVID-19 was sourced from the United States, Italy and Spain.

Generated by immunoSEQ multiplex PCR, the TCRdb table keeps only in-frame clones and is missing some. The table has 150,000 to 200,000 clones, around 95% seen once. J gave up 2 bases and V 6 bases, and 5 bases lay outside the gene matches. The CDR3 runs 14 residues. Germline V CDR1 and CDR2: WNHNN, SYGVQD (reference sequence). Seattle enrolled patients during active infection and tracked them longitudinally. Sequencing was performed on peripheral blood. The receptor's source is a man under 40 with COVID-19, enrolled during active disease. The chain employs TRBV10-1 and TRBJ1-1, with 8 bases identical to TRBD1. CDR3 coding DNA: TGCGCCAGCAGCCCCGGACAGGGTAACACTGAAGCTTTCTTT. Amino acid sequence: CASSPGQGNTEAFF.